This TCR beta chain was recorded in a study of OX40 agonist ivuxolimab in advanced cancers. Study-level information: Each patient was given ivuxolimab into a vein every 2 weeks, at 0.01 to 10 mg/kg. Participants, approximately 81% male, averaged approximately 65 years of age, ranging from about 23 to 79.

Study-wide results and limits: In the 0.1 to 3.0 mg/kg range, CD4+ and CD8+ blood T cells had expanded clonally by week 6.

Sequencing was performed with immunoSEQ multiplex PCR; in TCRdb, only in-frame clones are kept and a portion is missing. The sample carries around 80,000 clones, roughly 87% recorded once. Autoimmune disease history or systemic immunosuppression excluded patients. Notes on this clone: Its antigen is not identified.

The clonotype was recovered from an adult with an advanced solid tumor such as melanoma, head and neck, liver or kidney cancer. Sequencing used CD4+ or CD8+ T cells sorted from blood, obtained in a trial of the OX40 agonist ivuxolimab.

The chain's CDR3 is CASRPSSGNTIYF. DNA of the CDR3: TGTGCCAGTCGTCCGAGCTCTGGAAACACCATATATTTT. The rearrangement links TRBV19 to TRBJ1-3; D is unresolved. The CDR3 is 13 amino acids. Germline loops: CDR1 LNHDA, CDR2 SQIVND (reference sequence). The germline V and J ends were trimmed by 8 bases and 0 bases, with 8 bases remaining between them.